The rows below give T cell receptor beta chains drawn from one sample of a study of cytomegalovirus exposure and HLA in healthy donors. Clones were read by immunoSEQ multiplex PCR, and TCRdb kept only the in-frame ones, dropping some. The sample has around 400,000 clones, 70% to 90% seen once. The sequenced sample consisted of PBMCs. The receptor source for this set is a woman aged 18-29 years in good health and CMV-seronegative. Both conserved end residues are part of each CDR3. Fields, in order: clone size, D gene, V gene, J gene, CDR3 protein, CDR3 DNA. The D gene is left open where the match is weak. Part of the rows lack a size; the others show once, few, many or a class for expanded clones.

-,-,TRBV11-2,TRBJ2-3,CASSDRSTDTQYF,TGTGCCAGCAGTGACAGGAGCACAGATACGCAGTATTTT
-,-,TRBV6-1,TRBJ2-2,CASRRGPNTGELFF,TGTGCCAGCAGGCGGGGACCGAACACCGGGGAGCTGTTTTTT
-,-,TRBV27,TRBJ2-7,CASSLGGTGSYEQYF,TGTGCCAGCAGTTTAGGGGGGACTGGCTCTTACGAGCAGTACTTC
-,-,TRBV2,TRBJ1-2,CASTGDPRPGRRENYGYTF,TGTGCCAGCACTGGGGACCCCCGCCCCGGGAGGAGGGAAAACTATGGCTACACCTTC
-,TRBD2,TRBV5-8,TRBJ2-7,CASSGDYFRSYEQYF,TGTGCCAGCAGCGGGGACTATTTTCGGTCCTACGAGCAGTACTTC
few,TRBD1,TRBV2,TRBJ1-1,CASSTGTDRAGAFF,TGTGCCAGCAGCACCGGGACAGACCGCGCAGGGGCTTTCTTT
-,-,TRBV9,TRBJ1-6,CASSVAGSYNSPLHF,TGTGCCAGCAGCGTAGCAGGATCCTATAATTCACCCCTCCACTTT
-,-,TRBV6-5,TRBJ2-1,CASSYKTEGNEQFF,TGTGCCAGCAGTTACAAAACCGAGGGCAATGAGCAGTTCTTC
-,TRBD1,TRBV7-3,TRBJ2-1,CASSPGLGTGGSQFF,TGTGCCAGCAGCCCTGGGCTCGGGACAGGGGGCTCGCAGTTCTTC
-,-,TRBV15,TRBJ2-3,CATSRGRRGNTDTQYF,TGTGCCACCAGCAGAGGGAGGCGGGGAAACACAGATACGCAGTATTTT
once,TRBD1,TRBV30,TRBJ1-1,CAWSPNFPDRGPGNTEAFF,TGTGCCTGGAGTCCCAACTTTCCGGACAGGGGGCCAGGAAACACTGAAGCTTTCTTT
-,-,TRBV2,TRBJ2-4,CASRGGGKNIQYF,TGTGCCAGCAGGGGGGGTGGCAAAAACATTCAGTACTTC
-,-,TRBV29-1,TRBJ2-3,CSGVATGTDTQYF,TGCAGCGGAGTAGCGACTGGGACAGATACGCAGTATTTT
-,TRBD2,TRBV2,TRBJ2-1,CASSEFSFLAGVGDEQFF,TGTGCCAGCAGCGAGTTCTCTTTTCTAGCGGGAGTCGGCGATGAGCAGTTCTTC
-,TRBD2,TRBV6-5,TRBJ2-3,CASSPSGSAGDTQYF,TGTGCCAGCAGTCCGAGCGGGAGCGCCGGAGATACGCAGTATTTT
-,TRBD1,TRBV9,TRBJ1-6,CASSLWDSSSSYNSPLHF,TGTGCCAGCAGCTTATGGGACAGCTCGAGCTCCTATAATTCACCCCTCCACTTT
-,-,TRBV9,TRBJ1-3,CASSLSGDGVRGNTIYF,TGTGCCAGCAGCCTATCAGGGGACGGTGTAAGGGGAAACACCATATATTTT
-,TRBD1,TRBV7-9,TRBJ1-6,CASSLAAGTANSPLHF,TGTGCCAGCAGCTTAGCTGCAGGGACAGCAAATTCACCCCTCCACTTT
-,-,TRBV5-1,TRBJ2-7,CASSFAGTYEQYF,TGCGCCAGCAGCTTCGCAGGAACCTACGAGCAGTACTTC
-,-,TRBV4-1,TRBJ1-1,CASTPGREVDTEAFF,TGCGCCAGCACCCCGGGGAGGGAAGTGGACACTGAAGCTTTCTTT
few,TRBD2,TRBV7-8,TRBJ2-7,CASSWAGVFQYF,TGTGCCAGCAGCTGGGCGGGGGTGTTTCAGTACTTC
-,-,TRBV28,TRBJ2-7,CASSIRDRRYEQYF,TGTGCCAGCAGTATTAGAGACAGACGCTACGAGCAGTACTTC
-,-,TRBV7-9,TRBJ2-3,CASSLDGSTDTQYF,TGTGCCAGCAGCTTAGACGGGAGCACAGATACGCAGTATTTT
-,-,TRBV4-2,TRBJ1-4,CASSQAGEKLFF,TGTGCCAGCAGCCAGGCGGGTGAAAAACTGTTTTTT
-,-,TRBV6-5,TRBJ2-7,CASSPPGGGEQYF,TGTGCCAGCAGTCCCCCCGGGGGAGGCGAGCAGTACTTC
-,-,TRBV9,TRBJ2-1,CASSVAEGRNNEQFF,TGTGCCAGCAGCGTAGCCGAGGGAAGGAACAATGAGCAGTTCTTC
-,-,TRBV11-2,TRBJ1-1,CASSSLTEAFF,TGTGCCAGCAGCTCCCTCACTGAAGCTTTCTTT
-,TRBD2,TRBV5-1,TRBJ2-5,CASSLGLAGGYGKTQYF,TGCGCCAGCAGCCTCGGACTAGCGGGGGGGTACGGGAAGACCCAGTACTTC
-,-,TRBV19,TRBJ1-3,CASSITGALGNTIYF,TGTGCCAGTAGTATTACCGGTGCCCTTGGAAACACCATATATTTT
once,-,TRBV6-5,TRBJ2-4,CASSGFRGAKNIQYF,TGTGCCAGCAGTGGTTTCCGGGGAGCCAAAAACATTCAGTACTTC
-,TRBD2,TRBV5-4,TRBJ2-3,CASSLGGTSGRGDTQYF,TGTGCCAGCAGCTTGGGGGGGACTAGCGGGAGAGGAGATACGCAGTATTTT
-,TRBD2,TRBV5-1,TRBJ2-3,CASSSRLAGGDTDTQYF,TGCGCCAGCAGCTCCAGACTAGCGGGGGGGGACACAGATACGCAGTATTTT
-,-,TRBV30,TRBJ1-1,CAFPGAGRAEAFF,TGTGCCTTTCCGGGAGCCGGGAGGGCTGAAGCTTTCTTT
-,-,TRBV9,TRBJ2-1,CASSVGLAPPYNEQFF,TGTGCCAGCAGCGTAGGCCTAGCACCTCCCTACAATGAGCAGTTCTTC
-,TRBD2,TRBV7-9,TRBJ2-3,CASSLGREGDTQYF,TGTGCCAGCAGCTTAGGCAGGGAGGGAGATACGCAGTATTTT
-,-,TRBV2,TRBJ1-2,CASSEGRGAGYTF,TGTGCCAGCAGTGAGGGGCGGGGGGCTGGCTACACCTTC
-,TRBD2,TRBV6-4,TRBJ2-3,CASSEEAGGPWDTQYF,TGTGCCAGCAGTGAGGAAGCGGGGGGGCCGTGGGATACGCAGTATTTT
-,TRBD2,TRBV7-9,TRBJ2-7,CASGGTPRDYEIRGYEQYF,TGTGCCAGCGGTGGAACACCCCGGGACTACGAAATCCGGGGCTACGAGCAGTACTTC
once,-,TRBV7-2,TRBJ1-2,CASSLTSVIGYTF,TGTGCCAGCAGCTTAACCTCGGTTATTGGCTACACCTTC
-,-,TRBV7-9,TRBJ2-3,CASSFDAVEGATDTQYF,TGTGCCAGCAGCTTCGACGCGGTGGAGGGGGCCACAGATACGCAGTATTTT
-,TRBD2,TRBV28,TRBJ2-7,CASSLGTTYYEQYF,TGTGCCAGCAGTCTCGGGACTACCTACTACGAGCAGTACTTC
-,-,TRBV21-1,TRBJ1-2,CASSKARVIPGDGYTF,TGTGCCAGCAGCAAAGCGAGGGTTATACCGGGAGATGGCTACACCTTC
-,TRBD1,TRBV11-2,TRBJ2-7,CASSSNLKTGSIVAYEQYF,TGTGCCAGCAGCTCGAACCTAAAGACAGGGTCAATCGTTGCCTACGAGCAGTACTTC
-,TRBD1,TRBV19,TRBJ1-1,CASSIGLGQGGGEGTEAFF,TGTGCCAGTAGTATAGGACTAGGACAGGGCGGAGGAGAGGGCACTGAAGCTTTCTTT
-,-,TRBV28,TRBJ2-3,CASSRASAADTQYF,TGTGCCAGCAGTCGGGCTAGCGCGGCAGATACGCAGTATTTT
-,TRBD2,TRBV9,TRBJ2-7,CASSVERGRAYEQYF,TGTGCCAGCAGCGTAGAGCGGGGAAGGGCCTACGAGCAGTACTTC
-,-,TRBV27,TRBJ1-2,CASSYKGANYGYTF,TGTGCCAGCAGTTACAAAGGAGCTAACTATGGCTACACCTTC
-,-,TRBV11-2,TRBJ2-7,CASSLSREAEQYF,TGTGCCAGCAGCTTATCGAGGGAGGCCGAGCAGTACTTC
-,-,TRBV5-8,TRBJ1-1,CASSSINTEAFF,TGTGCCAGCAGCTCAATCAACACTGAAGCTTTCTTT
-,TRBD1,TRBV29-1,TRBJ1-5,CSATQGANQPQHF,TGCAGCGCTACACAGGGGGCTAATCAGCCCCAGCATTTT
-,TRBD1,TRBV9,TRBJ1-3,CASSLTGDRGNTIYF,TGTGCCAGCAGCCTGACAGGGGATCGTGGAAACACCATATATTTT
-,-,TRBV7-8,TRBJ2-3,CASSLEVRADTQYF,TGTGCCAGCAGCTTAGAAGTCAGGGCAGATACGCAGTATTTT
-,-,TRBV6-1,TRBJ1-1,CASSSRELWAEAFF,TGTGCCAGCAGTAGCAGGGAACTTTGGGCTGAAGCTTTCTTT